These 27 T cell receptor beta chains were all obtained from the same sample, sequenced in a study of CD8+CD57+ T cells in acquired aplastic anemia (dated by TCRdb to 2016 to 2018). The run used an Illumina HiSeq 2000. TCR beta VDJ combination and CDR3 sequence profiling used genomic DNA as the template. TCRdb reanalyzed the raw reads on its own, using fastp at Q25 for trimming and MiXCR for clone calling, and kept in-frame beta chains. Rows matching on CDR3 protein sequence are summarized as one entry with the most common DNA and genes. The sample table shows some 190,000 distinct CDR3 sequences, and less than 55% are seen once. Together, the top ten hold 2.5% to 3.5% of the sample. The sample was sorted CD4+, CD8+, or CD8+CD57+ T cells (not recorded which) from PBMCs. Source of these receptors: a human donor in good health.

This clonotype turned up a few times. The rearrangement links TRBV27 to TRBJ1-1; 7 nucleotides match TRBD1. The CDR3 runs 15 residues. V was clipped by 3 bases and J by 0 bases; unmatched bases: 4. Germline CDR1 reads MNHEY; CDR2 reads SMNVEV (reference sequence). The CDR3 DNA reads as TGTGCCAGCAGTTTCCGGACAGGTCTGAACACTGAAGCTTTCTTT. It encodes CASSFRTGLNTEAFF.

DNA for the CDR3: TGCAGCGTTGGAAGCGGGAGGGCCGGACGAGACACAGATACGCAGTATTTT. Translated: CSVGSGRAGRDTDTQYF. This sequence joins TRBV29-1 and TRBJ2-3; 10 nucleotides match TRBD2. Germline CDR1 reads SQVTM; CDR2 reads ANQGSEA. This CDR3 is built from 17 residues. J was trimmed by 2 bases and V by 4 bases; bases with no gene match: 12.

On this clonotype itself: The junction departs from the called germline gene at one end, perhaps through a read error. This chain connects TRBV7-3 to TRBJ2-2, with D perhaps matching TRBD2 (5 bases). This CDR3 is 15 amino acids long. Germline V lookup: CDR1 SGHTA, CDR2 FQGTGA. The CDR3 loop reads CASSARTVGTGELFF. For the CDR3, the DNA is TGTGCCAGCAGCGCACGAACAGTGGGCACCGGGGAGCTGTTCTTT.

The chain carries TRBV6-1 and TRBJ2-2; maybe TRBD2 (6 bases). The ends were cut back, 6 bases at V and 1 base at J, with 18 bases in the middle. The V gene's germline CDR1 is MNHNS and CDR2 SASEGT. CDR3 length: 17 residues. In DNA form, the CDR3 reads TGTGCCAGCAGCTCGTTTCCCCCTAGCGAGAACACCGGGGAGCTGTTTTTT. It codes for CASSSFPPSENTGELFF.

This clonotype was detected only a few times. V and J are TRBV15 and TRBJ2-1; either TRBD1 or TRBD2 may fit D (5 bases each). The CDR3 contains 12 residues. Trimming removed 1 base from V and 8 bases from J, with 6 bases in between. CDR1 and CDR2 from the germline V gene are LNHNV and YYDKDF (reference sequence). The DNA for the CDR3 is TGTGCCACCAGCAGAGTGGGGGATGAGCAGTTCTTC. Translation: CATSRVGDEQFF.

This clonotype was counted many times. V gene TRBV5-1 combines with J gene TRBJ1-2; 7 bases fit TRBD1. V lost 3 bases, J lost 8 bases, and 10 bases stayed unmatched. The CDR3 has 14 amino acids. Germline lookup yields CDR1 SGHRS and CDR2 YFSETQ. The CDR3 is CASSSVTGMGGYTF. In nucleotides, the CDR3 is TGCGCCAGCAGCTCCGTGACAGGGATGGGAGGCTACACCTTC. Combining the CDR3 with reference TRBV5-1 and TRBJ1-2 gives the whole variable domain KAGVTQTPRYLIKTRGQQVTLSCSPISGHRSVSWYQQTPGQGLQFLFEYFSETQRNKGNFPGRFSGRQFSNSRSEMNVSTLELGDSALYLCASSSVTGMGGYTFGSGTRLTVV.

The J gene is TRBJ2-7, the V gene TRBV20-1, with unresolved D. Germline V gives CDR1 DFQATT, CDR2 SNEGSKA (reference sequence). V was pared by 1 base and J by 3 bases, with 7 bases between. There are 12 residues in the CDR3. CDR3 sequence: CSARGLGYEQYF. The CDR3 DNA follows: TGCAGTGCTAGAGGGTTGGGCTACGAGCAGTACTTC.

This clonotype was observed a handful of times. The CDR3 spells CASSRVYEQYF. The CDR3 coding sequence is TGTGCCAGCAGCAGGGTATACGAGCAGTACTTC. This rearrangement joins TRBV7-3 to TRBJ2-7; D is unresolved. Germline V gene data show CDR1 as SGHTA and CDR2 as FQGTGA. The germline V and J ends were trimmed by 5 bases and 4 bases, with 6 bases remaining between them. This CDR3 is 11 amino acids long. Drawing the rest from reference TRBV7-3 and TRBJ2-7, the complete variable domain is GAGVSQTPSNKVTEKGKYVELRCDPISGHTALYWYRQSLGQGPEFLIYFQGTGAADDSGLPNDRFFAVRPEGSVSTLKIQRTERGDSAVYLCASSRVYEQYFGPGTRLTVT.

The CDR3 bases are TGTGCCAGCAGTGAGGGAGGACAGTCTAATGAAAAACTGTTTTTT. It is translated as CASSEGGQSNEKLFF. V gene TRBV2 combines with J gene TRBJ1-4, with D possibly TRBD1 on 6 matching bases. Germline V gene sequence: CDR1 SNHLY, CDR2 FYNNEI. The CDR3 totals 15 residues. With 3 bases removed from V and 3 bases from J, the gap between germline ends came to 11 bases.

This clonotype was detected only a few times. This clone may be a read error of a much larger clone one base away. J is TRBJ2-7 and V is TRBV30, with 7 bases aligning to TRBD1. This CDR3 contains 12 residues. V trimming: 1 base; J trimming: 4 bases; junction bases outside the gene matches: 1. Germline CDR1 is GTSNPN and CDR2 is SVGIG (reference sequence). The CDR3 reads CAWSEQGYEQYF. The CDR3 nucleotides read TGTGCCTGGAGTGAACAGGGGTACGAGCAGTACTTC.

V and J are TRBV19 and TRBJ1-2; TRBD1 is a possible D gene (5 bases). There are 12 residues in the CDR3. Trimming left V 4 bases short and J 4 bases short, with 7 bases between. CDR1 is LNHDA, CDR2 SQIVND, per germline (reference sequence). For the CDR3, the DNA is TGTGCCAGTAGTAGACAGACCTATGGCTACACCTTC. This sequence encodes CASSRQTYGYTF.

There are many counts of this clonotype. The J gene is TRBJ1-6, the V gene TRBV30, with TRBD1 matching 8 bases. This CDR3 has 15 amino acids. In germline, CDR1 is GTSNPN, CDR2 SVGIG (reference sequence). V was clipped by 4 bases and J by 5 bases; unmatched bases: 7. The CDR3 sequence is CAWTPGQGHNSPLHF. The CDR3, as DNA: TGTGCCTGGACCCCAGGACAGGGCCATAATTCACCCCTCCACTTT.

This clonotype occurred once. This chain joins TRBV7-8 and TRBJ1-1, with D possibly TRBD1 on 5 matching bases. The V and J ends lost 7 bases and 11 bases respectively, with 14 bases between them. Germline V gene sequence: CDR1 SGHVS, CDR2 FQNEAQ. This CDR3 contains 11 residues. The CDR3 nucleotides are TGTGCCAGCATCCTGGACATCAGGGCTTTCTTT. Protein sequence: CASILDIRAFF.

This clonotype came up a few times. The CDR3 protein is CAIKDRALYEQYF. In DNA form, the CDR3 reads TGTGCCATCAAAGACAGGGCCCTCTACGAGCAGTACTTC. The J gene is TRBJ2-7, the V gene TRBV10-3; 7 nucleotides agree with TRBD1. The CDR3 has 13 residues. Germline trimming cut 7 bases from V and 3 bases from J; bases unmatched to any gene: 6. Germline CDR1 reads ENHRY; CDR2 reads SYGVKD.

Ten or more counts support this clonotype. The chain joins TRBV7-8 to TRBJ1-1; D unclear. Germline assignment: CDR1 SGHVS and CDR2 FQNEAQ. The V and J ends lost 5 bases and 0 bases respectively, with 16 bases between them. This CDR3 spans 16 amino acids. The DNA for the CDR3 is TGTGCCAGCAGCCCCAGCCGGGTGACCCTGAACACTGAAGCTTTCTTT. Translating it yields CASSPSRVTLNTEAFF.

This clonotype was counted ten times or more. CDR3 protein: CASSLAGTNQPQHF. In DNA, the CDR3 is TGTGCCAGCAGCTTAGCGGGCACTAATCAGCCCCAGCATTTT. The V gene is TRBV7-6, the J gene TRBJ1-5, with D hard to call. Germline V gives CDR1 SGHVS, CDR2 FNYEAQ. V lost 0 bases, J lost 4 bases, and 7 bases lay in between. This CDR3 contains 14 residues.

Ten or more counts support this clonotype. J is TRBJ2-5 and V is TRBV7-2; D remains ambiguous. V was pared by 3 bases and J by 5 bases, with 4 bases between. The CDR3 sequence is 11 residues long. The germline V gene encodes CDR1 SGHTA and CDR2 FQGNSA. CDR3 DNA: TGTGCCAGCAGCTTGCCTGAGACCCAGTACTTC. Amino acids: CASSLPETQYF. The complete variable domain, with remaining parts taken from reference TRBV7-2 and TRBJ2-5, reads GAGVSQSPSNKVTEKGKDVELRCDPISGHTALYWYRQSLGQGLEFLIYFQGNSAPDKSGLPSDRFSAERTGGSVSTLTIQRTQQEDSAVYLCASSLPETQYFGPGTRLLVL.

Many counts were recorded for this clonotype. The chain links TRBV4-1 to TRBJ2-3; TRBD1 or TRBD2 may be the D gene (5 bases each). The CDR3 contains 14 residues. Trimming took 8 bases from V and 3 from J, leaving 15 bases between them. The germline V gene has CDR1 MGHRA and CDR2 YSYEKL. CDR3: CASGPRGVTDTQYF. The CDR3, as DNA: TGCGCCAGCGGACCTCGAGGGGTGACAGATACGCAGTATTTT.

The CDR3, as DNA: TGTGCCACCAGTGAACAGGGTAATTGGGGCTACACCTTC. Translated: CATSEQGNWGYTF. The gene calls are TRBV24-1 and TRBJ1-2; perhaps TRBD1 as D (6 bases). CDR1 and CDR2 (germline): KGHDR, SFDVKD. The germline V and J ends were trimmed by 4 bases and 8 bases, with 13 bases remaining between them. The CDR3 is 13 residues long.

The chain couples TRBV20-1 to TRBJ2-7; TRBD2 agrees at 10 bases. The CDR3 covers 14 residues. The J segment lost 0 bases and the V segment lost 5 bases, leaving 4 bases of the junction unmatched. CDR1 and CDR2 (germline): DFQATT, SNEGSKA (reference sequence). In nucleotides, the CDR3 is TGCAGTGCTGTAGGACTAGCGGTCTCCTACGAGCAGTACTTC. This sequence encodes CSAVGLAVSYEQYF.

This clonotype was counted only a few times. This sequence joins TRBV7-9 and TRBJ2-5; unclear D gene. The CDR3 loop spans 13 amino acids. Per the germline V gene, CDR1 is SEHNR and CDR2 is FQNEAQ (reference sequence). V shed 3 bases and J shed 1 base, with 6 bases lying between them. Here the CDR3 DNA reads TGTGCCAGCAGCTTTACTATCCAAGAGACCCAGTACTTC. Residues: CASSFTIQETQYF. Combining the CDR3 with reference TRBV7-9 and TRBJ2-5 gives the whole variable domain DTGVSQNPRHKITKRGQNVTFRCDPISEHNRLYWYRQTLGQGPEFLTYFQNEAQLEKSRLLSDRFSAERPKGSFSTLEIQRTEQGDSAMYLCASSFTIQETQYFGPGTRLLVL.

V gene TRBV3-1 combines with J gene TRBJ2-4, with D perhaps TRBD1 (6 bases). The CDR3 is 15 residues long. Germline values: CDR1 LGHDT, CDR2 YNNKEL (reference sequence). The germline V and J ends were trimmed by 1 base and 3 bases, with 10 bases remaining between them. The CDR3 DNA reads as TGTGCCAGCAGCCAAGCCGGGACATTCAAAAACATTCAGTACTTC. Encoded protein: CASSQAGTFKNIQYF.

CDR3 nucleotide sequence: TGTGCCAGCTCACCACCGCGGGAGACTTCCGCGCGGGAGCAGTTCTTC. Its protein is CASSPPRETSAREQFF. This chain links TRBV18 with TRBJ2-1; 7 bases fit TRBD2. CDR1 and CDR2 from the germline V gene are KGHSH and LQKENI. The CDR3 has 16 residues. With 0 bases clipped from V and 10 bases from J, the junction kept 12 bases outside the gene matches.

Ten or more counts support this clonotype. V gene TRBV24-1 combines with J gene TRBJ1-5; TRBD1 is a possible D gene (6 bases). There are 16 residues in the CDR3. Germline CDR1 is KGHDR and CDR2 is SFDVKD. Trimming took 4 bases from V and 6 from J, leaving 18 bases between them. The CDR3 spells CATSEGVGGRGQPQHF. The CDR3 bases are TGTGCCACCAGTGAGGGGGTAGGGGGACGGGGTCAGCCCCAGCATTTT.

The J gene is TRBJ2-5, the V gene TRBV19, with TRBD1 identical over 10 bases. The CDR3 runs 13 residues. J gave up 0 bases and V 10 bases, and 2 bases lay outside the gene matches. Per germline, CDR1 LNHDA and CDR2 SQIVND (reference sequence). The chain's CDR3 is CATGTGDQETQYF. The CDR3 region has the DNA TGTGCCACAGGGACAGGGGACCAAGAGACCCAGTACTTC.

V and J are TRBV15 and TRBJ2-1; 8 bases align to TRBD2. Trimming took 5 bases from V and 5 from J; bases not matched to a gene: 14. The CDR3 loop spans 17 amino acids. Germline CDR1 LNHNV, CDR2 YYDKDF (reference sequence). The CDR3 DNA sequence: TGTGCCACCAGCGACGCGTTCGGACTAGCAAGGGACAATGAGCAGTTCTTC. Translated: CATSDAFGLARDNEQFF.

The chain carries TRBV2 and TRBJ2-7; 9 bases map to TRBD2. The CDR3 is 16 residues long. Germline assignment: CDR1 SNHLY and CDR2 FYNNEI. The J segment lost 0 bases and the V segment lost 4 bases, leaving 7 bases of the junction unmatched. CDR3 nucleotides: TGTGCCAGCAGTGCTATTGCGGGAGGGAGCTCCTACGAGCAGTACTTC. Translated, it gives CASSAIAGGSSYEQYF.